Listed here is a single T cell receptor (beta chain). Its target is not known. The data originate from a study of vaccination and CD4 T cells after COVID-19. Whole-study results and caveats: Reactive clonotype counts went from median roughly 19 after infection to 35 to 40 after vaccination, nonsignificantly.

With the Oncomine TCR Beta short-read assay, DNA from cultured CD4+ T cells was sequenced. TCRdb reprocessed the PCR reads via MiXCR and lists one record per CDR3 protein. Of some 21,000 distinct CDR3 sequences listed, about 40% are singletons. Stated treatment: approximately nine-day PBMC culture with coronavirus spike peptide pools or control peptides (ViraFEST assay). The sequence came from a human donor who had recovered from COVID-19. Sequences were derived from CD4+ T cells from blood, cultured in vitro, sampled before SARS-CoV-2 vaccination.

Written as DNA, the CDR3 is TGTGCCAGCAGCTCGCCCGGACTAGCGGGAGAGGGCTCCTACGAGCAGTACTTC. Translated: CASSSPGLAGEGSYEQYF. The chain recombines TRBV5-4 with TRBJ2-7, with TRBD2 matching 13 bases. CDR1 and CDR2 (germline): SGHNT, YYREEE (reference sequence). Trimming at V came to 3 bases and at J to 0 bases, leaving 9 bases not matched to a gene. The CDR3 loop spans 18 amino acids.